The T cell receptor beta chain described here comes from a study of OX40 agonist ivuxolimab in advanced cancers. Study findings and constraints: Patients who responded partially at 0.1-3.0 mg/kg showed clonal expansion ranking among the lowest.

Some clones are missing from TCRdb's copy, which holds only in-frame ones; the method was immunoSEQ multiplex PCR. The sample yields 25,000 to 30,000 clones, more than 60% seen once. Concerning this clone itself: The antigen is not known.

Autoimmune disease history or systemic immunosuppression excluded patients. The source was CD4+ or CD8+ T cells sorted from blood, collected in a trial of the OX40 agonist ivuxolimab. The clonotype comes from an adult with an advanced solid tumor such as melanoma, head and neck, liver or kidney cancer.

The CDR3 nucleotides read TGTGCCAGCAGTCCCATGCGGGAGGCGTACGAGCAGTACTTC. Residues: CASSPMREAYEQYF. V gene TRBV28 combines with J gene TRBJ2-7, with 8 bases identical to TRBD2. The ends lost 5 bases at V and 4 bases at J; junction bases unmatched: 7. The CDR3 runs to 14 residues. From germline, CDR1 is MDHEN and CDR2 SYDVKM.